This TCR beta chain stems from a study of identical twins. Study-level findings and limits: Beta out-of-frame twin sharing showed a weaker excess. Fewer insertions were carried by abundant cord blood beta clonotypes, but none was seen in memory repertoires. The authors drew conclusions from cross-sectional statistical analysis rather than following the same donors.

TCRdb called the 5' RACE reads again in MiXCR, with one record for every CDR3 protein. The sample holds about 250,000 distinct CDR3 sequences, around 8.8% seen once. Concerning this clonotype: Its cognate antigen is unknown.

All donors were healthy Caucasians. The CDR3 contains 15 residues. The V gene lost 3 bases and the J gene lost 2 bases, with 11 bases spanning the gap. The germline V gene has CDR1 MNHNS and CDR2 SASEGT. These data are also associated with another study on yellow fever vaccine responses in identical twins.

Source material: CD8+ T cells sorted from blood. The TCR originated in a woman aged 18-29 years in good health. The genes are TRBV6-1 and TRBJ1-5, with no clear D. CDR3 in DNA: TGTGCCAGCAGTGACTACTCCGAGGGCAATCAGCCCCAGCATTTT. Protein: CASSDYSEGNQPQHF.